This TCR beta chain was found in a study of blood T cell repertoires in COVID-19. Study details: T cells, B-cell-depleted T cells, or PBMCs provided the cDNA or gDNA that served as material.

Measured with immunoSEQ multiplex PCR; TCRdb has only the in-frame clones, and not every one. The sample consists of more than 300,000 clones, nearly 90% of them appearing once. Adults between roughly 18 and 89 years of age took part from fewer than 30 US areas. Cohorts were determined from participant-reported clinical history. Symptom resolution, clearance, or two negative PCRs marked donors in Cohort 3 as recovered. Germline lookup yields CDR1 MNHEY and CDR2 SMNVEV (reference sequence). The ends lost 3 bases at V and 1 base at J; junction bases unmatched: 4. The CDR3 has 17 amino acids. Sequencing was carried out using PBMCs or T cells enriched from blood (not recorded which). This receptor was taken from a woman younger than 45 who had recovered from COVID-19. V usage is TRBV27 and J usage is TRBJ1-4; 11 bases map to TRBD1. The CDR3 protein is CASSFRGQGVTNEKLFF. The CDR3 DNA follows: TGTGCCAGCAGTTTTAGGGGACAGGGGGTAACTAATGAAAAACTGTTTTTT.